Ten or more counts support the clone carrying this TCR beta chain. The CDR3 extends 3 residues past the end of the read, so its final part is completed from the germline J gene. Patients and controls were mostly of Caucasian heritage. This sample stems from a study of T cell clonality in common variable immunodeficiency. This table comes from immunoSEQ multiplex PCR, and its TCRdb copy is limited to in-frame clones, with some not included. Altogether about 44,000 clones were found in the sample, and no singletons occur. V shed 2 bases and J 3 bases; nucleotides not matched to a gene: 4. The CDR3 runs to 15 residues. Germline CDR1 MGHRA, CDR2 YSYEKL.

This chain uses TRBV4-1 with TRBJ2-4, with 7 bases that match TRBD2. The clonotype was recovered from a person aged 18 to 70 in good health. Material for sequencing was peripheral blood mononuclear cells. The DNA read from the CDR3 is TGCGCCAGCAGCCAACCGACTAGCTTCAAAAACATT. Protein product: CASSQPTSFKNI. The full CDR3 protein reads CASSQPTSFKNIQYF.